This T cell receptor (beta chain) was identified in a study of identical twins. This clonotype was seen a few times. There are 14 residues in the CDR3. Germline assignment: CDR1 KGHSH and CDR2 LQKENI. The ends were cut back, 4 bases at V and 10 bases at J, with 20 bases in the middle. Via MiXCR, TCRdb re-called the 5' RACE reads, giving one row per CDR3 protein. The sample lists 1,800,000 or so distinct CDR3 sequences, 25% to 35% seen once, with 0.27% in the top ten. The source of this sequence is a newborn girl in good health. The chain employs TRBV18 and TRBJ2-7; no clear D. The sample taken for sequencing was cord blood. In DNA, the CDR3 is TGTGCCAGCTCACGAAGTAGCACACAAGAGACTCAGTACTTC. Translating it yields CASSRSSTQETQYF.